This T cell receptor (beta chain) was found in a study of neoadjuvant anti-PD-1 for oral cavity cancer (dated by TCRdb to about 2021). At the level of the whole study: Three to four biweekly doses of nivolumab at 3 mg/kg were mostly administered to patients before curative-intent surgical resection. Patients who did not progress were given a fourth nivolumab dose at about day 43 and had definitive surgical resection on days 50-56. Under RECIST 1.1, patients with complete response, partial response or stable disease were classed as responders, and patients with progression were classed as non-responders. A roughly 33% response rate was observed in the parent correlative cohort, in which about a dozen patients were included. Study-wide findings and limitations: Higher pretreatment blood TCRbeta clonality and lower post-treatment tumor TCRbeta clonality were correlated with higher pretreatment blood Treg/Th17 ratios. Greater tumor shrinkage correlated with larger post-treatment sizes of preexisting intratumoral clones, which suggests that expansion of preexisting clones contributed to response. TCR analyses included only a few patients per response group, and the authors called for larger cohorts for validation.

The CDR3 covers 13 residues, taking in both the cysteine and the phenylalanine. Of the read, only the CDR3 DNA is kept; its 39 bases are in frame from base 1. According to the germline V gene, CDR1 reads SGHTA and CDR2 reads FQGNSA. Trimming costs V 1 base and J 5 bases, and their ends lie 7 bases apart. Tumor libraries used mostly 4.5 to 6 ug of input genomic DNA for survey sequencing, with two replicates per sample. Following the manufacturer's instructions, the team built TCRbeta libraries using the immunoSEQ hsTCRbeta kit. The completed libraries were mixed into a single pool at 3 nM, then sequenced with an Illumina NovaSeq 6000 S4 flow cell. The authors processed their data as follows. Raw data preprocessing and quality control were performed with the immunoSEQ Analyzer. The analysis was limited to productive rearrangements, and each clonotype was defined by a unique CDR3 amino acid sequence. Repertoire clonality was estimated as the Gini-Simpson index, which was calculated using the R package tcR. Student's t test was used to compare Gini indices, and Pearson correlation was used to assess associations with tumor size change. In its TCRdb copy, this immuneACCESS table keeps in-frame sequences only and misses some clones. Where compared with another copy, unresolved V genes explain less than half of these, and the others have no known cause. V and J calls plus clone size are reproduced from that table; the DNA served to infer D and trimming. Within this sample are 20,000 to 30,000 clones, with 27% of them counted one time only. The ten largest clones take up 16% of the sample.

According to the study, the label for this sample's time point signals: after neoadjuvant nivolumab, at surgical resection. Patients were newly diagnosed with stage II-IVA oral cavity squamous cell carcinoma and had received no prior systemic or radiation treatment. The cohort was composed of patients with HPV-negative, locally advanced oral cavity squamous cell carcinoma. The samples were obtained from a longitudinal correlative study of a single-arm phase II trial testing neoadjuvant nivolumab in oral cavity squamous cell carcinoma. Genomic DNA-based TCRbeta sequencing was performed on subject-matched pre- and post-treatment PBMCs and tumors from three responders and three non-responders. The Maxwell RSC DNA from Tissue kit was used to isolate genomic DNA from tumor tissue. Worth noting for this clone: Its recognized antigen is unknown. Base qualities were left out, and no much larger clone turns up one base away.

The receptor was derived from a person aged 40 to 85 with oral cavity squamous cell carcinoma. The chain is assembled from TRBV7-2 and TRBJ2-3; TRBD1 could be the D gene, as 5 bases match. This material consisted of tumor tissue, taken after nivolumab (anti-PD-1) treatment. CDR3 region: CASSLVDIDTQYF. The nucleotides read TGTGCCAGCAGCTTAGTGGACATAGATACGCAGTATTTT.